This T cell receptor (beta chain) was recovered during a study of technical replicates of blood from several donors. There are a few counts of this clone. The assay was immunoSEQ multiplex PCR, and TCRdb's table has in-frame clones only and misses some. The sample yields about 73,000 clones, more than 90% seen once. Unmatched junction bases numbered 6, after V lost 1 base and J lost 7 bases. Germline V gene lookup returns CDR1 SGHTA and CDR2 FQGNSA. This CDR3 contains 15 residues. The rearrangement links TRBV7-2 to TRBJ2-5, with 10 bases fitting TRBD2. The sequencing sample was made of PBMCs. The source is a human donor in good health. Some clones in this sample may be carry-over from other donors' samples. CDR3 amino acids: CASSLEPSGSGTQYF. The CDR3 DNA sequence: TGTGCCAGCAGCTTAGAGCCTAGCGGGAGTGGGACCCAGTACTTC.